This record covers a single TCR beta chain. The sample originates from a study of blood T cell repertoires in COVID-19. Participants were aged roughly 18 to 89 years, lived in 24 US areas, and enrolled virtually. In Cohort 3, a recovered donor had either two negative PCRs, clearance, or symptom resolution. In the authors' methods: Amplification of reference gene primers provided the estimated nucleated cell counts. The table came from immunoSEQ multiplex PCR; TCRdb's copy has only in-frame clones and leaves some out. V, J and clone size are those of that table, while D and trimming were read from the DNA. The table records a few hundred thousand clones, 65% to 90% of them present only once. The sample was PBMCs or T cells enriched from blood (not recorded which). The source is a woman younger than 35 who had recovered from COVID-19.

In DNA form, the CDR3 reads TGTGCCAGCAGTGAAGGGGTCTCGCCGGGCTATGGCTACACCTTC. Translated: CASSEGVSPGYGYTF. This sequence joins TRBV6-1 and TRBJ1-2, with D unclear. The V end lost 1 base, the J end lost 4 bases, and 13 bases lay between the germline ends. CDR1 and CDR2 (germline): MNHNS, SASEGT. CDR3 length: 15 residues.